The next 4 T cell receptor beta chains were all read from a single sample in a study of cytomegalovirus exposure and HLA in healthy donors. Primers: 60 Vbeta forward and 13 Jbeta reverse. Here immunoSEQ multiplex PCR was the method, and the copy in TCRdb shows in-frame clones only, minus some. The sample records about 160,000 clones, approximately 80% being singletons. Input material: PBMCs. These receptors all come from a man aged 50 or older in good health and CMV-seropositive.

V usage is TRBV9 and J usage is TRBJ2-2, with D perhaps matching TRBD2 (5 bases). This CDR3 has 13 residues. Germline CDR1 is SGDLS and CDR2 is YYNGEE. The V end lost 4 bases, the J end lost 3 bases, and 7 bases lay between the germline ends. The CDR3 sequence is CASSLDYTGELFF. CDR3 bases: TGTGCCAGCAGCTTGGACTACACCGGGGAGCTGTTTTTT.

This clone turned up a few times. The V gene is TRBV9, the J gene TRBJ1-2, with TRBD1 identical over 8 bases. CDR3 length equals 15 residues. CDR1 and CDR2 from the germline V gene are SGDLS and YYNGEE. J lost 3 bases, V lost 1 base, and 5 bases had no gene match. CDR3 sequence: CASSVHATGDYGYTF. As DNA, the CDR3 is TGTGCCAGCAGCGTACATGCGACAGGGGACTATGGCTACACCTTC.

Note on this clone: Sequence at one end of the junction differs from germline and may be a read error. This sequence joins TRBV9 and TRBJ1-1; D remains unclear. CDR3 length: 13 residues. Germline lookup yields CDR1 SGDLS and CDR2 YYNGEE. The CDR3 nucleotides are TGTGCCAGTAGCGTCCACATTAACACTGAAGCTTTCTTT. This sequence encodes CASSVHINTEAFF.

V usage is TRBV4-2 and J usage is TRBJ2-3, with a weak D call TRBD2 (6 bases). Trimming took off 0 bases at V and 1 base at J, with 14 bases between the two ends. The length of the CDR3 is 17 residues. Germline assignment: CDR1 LGHNA and CDR2 YNFKEQ. The CDR3 DNA reads TGTGCCAGCAGCCAAGATCTAGCGAGGGTCCGCACAGATACGCAGTATTTT. This translates into CASSQDLARVRTDTQYF.